These 30 T cell receptor beta chains were sequenced from one sample in a study of cytomegalovirus exposure and HLA in healthy donors. Primers for the PCR totalled 60 Vbeta and 13 Jbeta. Clones were read by immunoSEQ multiplex PCR, and TCRdb kept only the in-frame ones, dropping some. The listing records tens of thousands of clones. The sequencing sample was made of PBMCs. The origin of the receptors is a man aged 45-65 years in good health and CMV-seropositive.

The chain combines TRBV7-9 with TRBJ2-7, with TRBD2 identical over 12 bases. Germline CDR1 reads SEHNR; CDR2 reads FQNEAQ (reference sequence). V lost 4 bases to trimming and J lost 3 bases; unmatched junction nucleotides: 10. The CDR3 contains 17 residues. CDR3 in DNA: TGTGCCAGCAGCTCATCTAGCGGGAGGGCCCGGAGCTACGAGCAGTACTTC. Translation gives CASSSSSGRARSYEQYF.

The J gene is TRBJ2-5, the V gene TRBV5-4; D is possibly TRBD2 (6 bases). The CDR3 has 14 residues. Trimming stripped 1 base from V and 2 bases from J, with 9 bases between. Germline CDR1 is SGHNT and CDR2 is YYREEE (reference sequence). CDR3 loop: CASSLRDLQETQYF. The CDR3 nucleotides read TGTGCCAGCAGCTTGAGGGACTTGCAAGAGACCCAGTACTTC.

The rearrangement uses TRBV4-1 and TRBJ2-7, with 13 positions matching TRBD2. The V and J ends lost 1 base and 0 bases, in that order; junction bases with no gene match: 9. CDR1 and CDR2 (germline): MGHRA, YSYEKL. The CDR3 has 19 residues. The CDR3 DNA sequence: TGCGCCAGCAGCCAAGGACCCGGACTAGCGGGAGCGCCCTCCTACGAGCAGTACGTC. It encodes CASSQGPGLAGAPSYEQYV.

The chain is built from TRBV7-6 and TRBJ2-2; the D is unclear. V was cut by 6 bases and J by 4 bases, with 15 bases left in between. This CDR3 contains 15 residues. Germline V lookup: CDR1 SGHVS, CDR2 FNYEAQ. The CDR3 sequence: CASSPPPETTGELFF. The DNA of the CDR3 is TGTGCCAGCAGTCCGCCTCCGGAGACCACCGGGGAGCTGTTTTTT.

This rearrangement joins TRBV2 to TRBJ2-1; no clear D. The CDR3 sequence is 14 residues long. CDR1 is SNHLY, CDR2 FYNNEI, per germline. Between the trimmed V and J ends, which lost 7 bases and 7 bases, there was a span of 17 bases. CDR3 protein: CASIGRLVKNEQFF. The CDR3 DNA reads as TGTGCCAGCATTGGCCGCCTAGTGAAGAATGAGCAGTTCTTC. Complete variable domain (other parts from reference TRBV2 and TRBJ2-1): EPEVTQTPSHQVTQMGQEVILRCVPISNHLYFYWYRQILGQKVEFLVSFYNNEISEKSEIFDDQFSVERPDGSNFTLKIRSTKLEDSAMYFCASIGRLVKNEQFFGPGTRLTVL.

The chain links TRBV5-4 to TRBJ2-1, with D unclear. V gave up 0 bases and J gave up 3 bases, with 10 bases separating them. Germline V gives CDR1 SGHNT, CDR2 YYREEE (reference sequence). The CDR3 is 15 amino acids. In nucleotides, the CDR3 is TGTGCCAGCAGCTTGGAGCGCCCCCGCTACAATGAGCAGTTCTTC. Translation gives CASSLERPRYNEQFF.

The chain employs TRBV28 and TRBJ1-5; 7 bases are a match to TRBD1. Trimming cost V 6 bases and J 4 bases; bases outside gene matches: 6. Germline CDR1 is MDHEN and CDR2 is SYDVKM. This CDR3 has 14 residues. CDR3 sequence reads: CASRLGQDNQPQHF. DNA for the CDR3: TGTGCCAGCAGGCTTGGACAGGATAATCAGCCCCAGCATTTT.

The chain recombines TRBV29-1 with TRBJ2-2; 8 positions match TRBD1. This CDR3 spans 11 amino acids. Germline V gives CDR1 SQVTM, CDR2 ANQGSEA. The trim removed 7 bases at V and 13 bases at J, leaving 8 bases unmatched. The chain's CDR3 is CSAGQGSSLFF. The CDR3 nucleotides read TGCAGCGCTGGACAGGGCAGCTCGCTGTTTTTT.

CDR3 region: CASSVAGIGELFF. CDR3 DNA sequence: TGTGCCAGCAGCGTAGCAGGGATCGGGGAGCTGTTTTTT. This rearrangement joins TRBV9 to TRBJ2-2, with D possibly being TRBD1 (5 bases). Trimming shortened V by 0 bases and J by 7 bases, and 7 bases separated the two germline ends. From germline, CDR1 is SGDLS and CDR2 YYNGEE. This CDR3 spans 13 amino acids.

The rearrangement uses TRBV29-1 and TRBJ2-3; 7 nucleotides line up with TRBD2. V gave up 6 bases and J gave up 2 bases; unmatched junction bases: 17. Germline V gene lookup returns CDR1 SQVTM and CDR2 ANQGSEA. This CDR3 contains 17 residues. For the CDR3, the DNA is TGCAGCGTGAAGACGGGACTACAAATATATTACACAGATACGCAGTATTTT. It is translated as CSVKTGLQIYYTDTQYF.

The chain recombines TRBV27 with TRBJ2-7; D is possibly TRBD1 (6 bases). The CDR3 is made up of 12 amino acids. Trimming stripped 3 bases from V and 7 bases from J, with 10 bases between. CDR1 MNHEY and CDR2 SMNVEV come from the germline V gene (reference sequence). CDR3 protein: CASSFTGREQYF. The CDR3 DNA sequence: TGTGCCAGCAGTTTTACAGGGCGGGAGCAGTACTTC.

This chain's CDR3 is CASSQDQGTSGMGVEQFF. For the CDR3, the DNA is TGCGCCAGCAGCCAAGATCAGGGGACTAGCGGGATGGGGGTTGAGCAGTTCTTC. This chain joins TRBV4-3 and TRBJ2-1; 13 bases line up with TRBD2. This CDR3 spans 18 amino acids. V was clipped by 0 bases and J by 9 bases; unmatched bases: 11. Germline V lookup: CDR1 LGHNA, CDR2 YSLEER.

The rearrangement joins TRBV11-3 to TRBJ2-1; maybe TRBD2 (5 bases). The ends were cut back, 6 bases at V and 2 bases at J, with 17 bases in the middle. Looked up from germline, CDR1 is SGHNT and CDR2 is YENEEA. This CDR3 has 16 amino acids. CDR3 sequence (DNA): TGTGCCAGCAGATCGCCCTTGGGGAGAACCTACAATGAGCAGTTCTTC. It yields the protein CASRSPLGRTYNEQFF.

This chain uses TRBV6-5 with TRBJ1-2, with 10 bases identical to TRBD1. This CDR3 contains 14 residues. Germline V gene lookup returns CDR1 MNHEY and CDR2 SVGAGI. J was trimmed by 5 bases and V by 6 bases; bases with no gene match: 6. CDR3 in amino acids: CASRDRDRGYGYTF. CDR3 sequence (DNA): TGTGCCAGCAGAGACCGGGACAGGGGATATGGCTACACCTTC.

The rearrangement uses TRBV4-3 and TRBJ2-6; perhaps TRBD1 as D (6 bases). The CDR3 extends over 19 amino acids. V was shortened by 0 bases and J by 0 bases, with 15 bases between the two germline ends. Germline V gives CDR1 LGHNA, CDR2 YSLEER. This CDR3 is CASSQDRYRVGSGANVLTF. CDR3 sequence (DNA): TGCGCCAGCAGCCAAGATCGGTACAGGGTAGGCTCTGGGGCCAACGTCCTGACTTTC.

The chain carries TRBV7-6 and TRBJ2-4, with D tentatively TRBD2 (5 bases). V was cut by 1 base and J by 6 bases, with 7 bases left in between. The CDR3 consists of 13 residues. Germline values: CDR1 SGHVS, CDR2 FNYEAQ. In DNA, the CDR3 is TGTGCCAGCAGCTTAGGAGGGCTAAACATTCAGTACTTC. This sequence encodes CASSLGGLNIQYF.

The chain recombines TRBV4-2 with TRBJ2-3; 16 positions match TRBD2. The CDR3 has 21 residues. The V gene end was trimmed by 4 bases and the J gene end by 2 bases; junction bases not matched to a gene: 15. Germline-derived CDR1 and CDR2 are LGHNA and YNFKEQ. CDR3 in DNA: TGTGCCAGCAGCCCATCGACCGGGACTAGCGGGAGGGCGGAATTCACAGATACGCAGTATTTT. It encodes CASSPSTGTSGRAEFTDTQYF.

The V gene is TRBV7-9, the J gene TRBJ1-2; 7 bases fit TRBD1. V lost 5 bases to trimming and J lost 7 bases; unmatched junction nucleotides: 16. This CDR3 is 16 amino acids long. Germline assignment: CDR1 SEHNR and CDR2 FQNEAQ (reference sequence). The CDR3 loop is CASSPTVYRGASGYTF. Here the CDR3 DNA reads TGTGCCAGCAGCCCGACTGTTTACAGGGGAGCAAGTGGCTACACCTTC.

About this clone itself: This sample also contains other DNA sequences that code for the same CDR3. This chain joins TRBV4-3 and TRBJ2-3; 8 nucleotides match TRBD2. CDR1 is LGHNA and CDR2 is YSLEER in the germline V gene. The trim removed 0 bases at V and 0 bases at J, leaving 8 bases unmatched. The CDR3 spans 18 residues. CDR3 in DNA: TGCGCCAGCAGCCAAGATCTGATAGCGGGAACTAGCACAGATACGCAGTATTTT. Its translation is CASSQDLIAGTSTDTQYF.

The chain is built from TRBV28 and TRBJ2-4; D is possibly TRBD1 (6 bases). V was cut by 3 bases and J by 6 bases, with 9 bases left in between. Germline V lookup: CDR1 MDHEN, CDR2 SYDVKM. The CDR3 is made up of 13 amino acids. This chain's CDR3 is CASSFSDRNIQYF. The DNA of the CDR3 is TGTGCCAGCAGTTTTTCGGACAGAAACATTCAGTACTTC.

The chain has TRBV9 and TRBJ2-1; 9 nucleotides match TRBD2. The CDR3 is 20 amino acids. Germline trimming cut 1 base from V and 0 bases from J; bases unmatched to any gene: 14. Germline values: CDR1 SGDLS, CDR2 YYNGEE. CDR3 protein: CASSVKGGGLASSSYNEQFF. The CDR3 coding sequence is TGTGCCAGCAGCGTAAAGGGGGGCGGACTAGCGTCTAGCTCCTACAATGAGCAGTTCTTC.

J is TRBJ2-7 and V is TRBV6-6, with a possible D match to TRBD1 (6 bases). Trimming cost V 5 bases and J 3 bases, with 14 bases left between them. This CDR3 comprises 14 residues. Per the germline V gene, CDR1 is MNHNY and CDR2 is SVGAGI (reference sequence). CDR3 DNA sequence: TGTGCCAGCAGTCAGGGGAGTAGGCTCTACGAGCAGTACGTC. Encoded protein: CASSQGSRLYEQYV.

This chain uses TRBV5-1 with TRBJ2-7; 8 bases agree with TRBD1. Per germline, CDR1 SGHRS and CDR2 YFSETQ. The CDR3 runs to 14 residues. V was clipped by 2 bases and J by 0 bases; unmatched bases: 1. This chain's CDR3 is CASSFGTGSYEQYF. DNA of the CDR3: TGCGCCAGCAGCTTCGGGACAGGCTCCTACGAGCAGTACTTC.

This chain connects TRBV29-1 to TRBJ2-3, with D tentatively TRBD2 (5 bases). The V and J ends lost 5 bases and 0 bases respectively, with 18 bases between them. Germline values: CDR1 SQVTM, CDR2 ANQGSEA. The CDR3 loop spans 16 amino acids. CDR3: CSVSKIRSDSTDTQYF. The CDR3 nucleotides read TGCAGCGTTTCTAAGATTCGTAGCGACAGCACAGATACGCAGTATTTT.

This sequence joins TRBV6-5 and TRBJ2-1, with D possibly matching TRBD2 (5 bases). The V end lost 6 bases, the J end lost 8 bases, and 20 bases lay between the germline ends. This CDR3 has 15 residues. Per germline, CDR1 MNHEY and CDR2 SVGAGI. The CDR3 DNA follows: TGTGCCAGCAGCCCCCAAGTGGGAGTACTAGATGAGCAGTTCTTC. Residues: CASSPQVGVLDEQFF.

The genes are TRBV2 and TRBJ2-5, with TRBD1 matching 9 bases. The germline gives CDR1 SNHLY, CDR2 FYNNEI. The CDR3 loop spans 15 amino acids. V lost 7 bases, J lost 1 base, and 7 bases stayed unmatched. The CDR3 region has the DNA TGTGCCAGCAACTTACAGGGGGCCCTCCAAGAGACCCAGTACTTC. This encodes CASNLQGALQETQYF. Looking up the rest from reference TRBV2 and TRBJ2-5 gives the full variable domain: EPEVTQTPSHQVTQMGQEVILRCVPISNHLYFYWYRQILGQKVEFLVSFYNNEISEKSEIFDDQFSVERPDGSNFTLKIRSTKLEDSAMYFCASNLQGALQETQYFGPGTRLLVL.

The V call is TRBV6-5, the J call TRBJ1-1; 9 nucleotides agree with TRBD1. J gave up 4 bases and V 4 bases, and 7 bases lay outside the gene matches. This CDR3 contains 15 residues. CDR1 and CDR2 (germline): MNHEY, SVGAGI. CDR3 in amino acids: CASSLGQGVVTEAFF. The CDR3 region has the DNA TGTGCCAGCAGTTTGGGACAGGGAGTGGTCACTGAAGCTTTCTTT.

Written as DNA, the CDR3 is TGTGCCACCAGCAGAGATTATGACAGTAACTCTGGAAACACCATATATTTT. Amino acids: CATSRDYDSNSGNTIYF. The chain carries TRBV15 and TRBJ1-3; the D gene is possibly TRBD1 (5 bases). Germline CDR1 is LNHNV and CDR2 is YYDKDF (reference sequence). The CDR3 is made up of 17 amino acids. Trimming took 0 bases from V and 0 from J, leaving 12 bases between them.

The chain is built from TRBV2 and TRBJ2-7, with 9 bases matching TRBD1. This CDR3 has 14 residues. Germline values: CDR1 SNHLY, CDR2 FYNNEI. V lost 6 bases and J lost 6; bases outside the gene matches: 9. CDR3 sequence reads: CASRGGTGRAEQYF. CDR3 nucleotide sequence: TGTGCCAGCAGAGGCGGGACAGGGCGCGCCGAGCAGTACTTC.

CDR3 DNA: TGTGCCAGCAGCCCAGGGACAGGGGAACGATATGAAAAACTGTTTTTT. Encoded protein: CASSPGTGERYEKLFF. This chain connects TRBV9 to TRBJ1-4, with 10 bases lining up with TRBD1. Per the germline V gene, CDR1 is SGDLS and CDR2 is YYNGEE. The CDR3 has 16 amino acids. The junction had 9 bases not matched to a gene; V was cut back by 4 bases and J by 6 bases.